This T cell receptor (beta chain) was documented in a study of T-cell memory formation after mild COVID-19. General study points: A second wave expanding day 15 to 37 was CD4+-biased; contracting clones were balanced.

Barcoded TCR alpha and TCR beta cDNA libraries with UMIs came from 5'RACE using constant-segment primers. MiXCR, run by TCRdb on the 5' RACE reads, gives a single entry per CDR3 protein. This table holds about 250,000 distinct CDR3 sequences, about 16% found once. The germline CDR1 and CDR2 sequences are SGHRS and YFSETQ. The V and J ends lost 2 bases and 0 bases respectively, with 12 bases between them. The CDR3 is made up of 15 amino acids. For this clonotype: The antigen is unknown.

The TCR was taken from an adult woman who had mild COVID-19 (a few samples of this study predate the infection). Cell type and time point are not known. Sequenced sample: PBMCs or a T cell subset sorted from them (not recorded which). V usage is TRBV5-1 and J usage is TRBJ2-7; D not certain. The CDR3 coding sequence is TGCGCCAGCAGCTTCAGTTCATCGTACTCCTACGAGCAGTACTTC. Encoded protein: CASSFSSSYSYEQYF.